This T cell receptor (beta chain) was profiled in a study of cytomegalovirus exposure and HLA in healthy donors. Study results and caveats: Certain sequence variants were highly shared and formed a cluster, and this cluster was likely a sequencing artifact. Cytomegalovirus-associated status was assigned to 164 TCR beta chains. A later analysis revealed that TCR association rates differed between HLA loci, peaking at DRB1 and bottoming out at HLA-C.

About this clone: The target antigen is unknown.

Germline V CDR1 and CDR2: LNHDA, SQIVND (reference sequence). The CDR3 loop spans 14 amino acids. V was trimmed by 6 bases and J by 5 bases, leaving 16 bases between them. This PCR relied on a set of 60 Vbeta primers and 13 Jbeta primers. Sequencing was performed with immunoSEQ multiplex PCR; in TCRdb, only in-frame clones are kept and a portion is missing. Seen here are 85,000 to 90,000 clones, 65% to 85% observed once, and the top ten hold approximately 2.6%. The origin of this receptor is a young man in good health and CMV-seronegative. The chain combines TRBV19 with TRBJ1-1; D not resolved. Sequencing used PBMCs. CDR3: CASRVRERETEAFF. As DNA, the CDR3 is TGTGCCAGTAGGGTAAGGGAACGGGAAACTGAAGCTTTCTTT.